This T cell receptor beta chain originates from a study of neurological immune-mediated disorders. Study results and caveats: Among expanded clones, no CDR3 amino acid sequences were shared across subjects, a pattern suggesting private repertoires in all groups.

The cDNA was produced through 5'RACE with 10-nucleotide random UMIs. Per sequencing run, 15-18 subjects together gave over 200 million TCR-beta sequences. TCRdb used MiXCR to reprocess the 5' RACE reads, holding one entry per CDR3 protein. The table records around 71,000 distinct CDR3 sequences, roughly 13% of them present only once. Noted time point: longitudinal time-point 1 (baseline). The unsorted libraries originated from 2 million PBMCs that had been stored at -80 C. CDR3 size: 13 residues. V was trimmed by 0 bases and J by 3 bases, leaving 8 bases between them. Germline CDR1 reads DFQATT; CDR2 reads SNEGSKA (reference sequence). This clonotype was seen ten or more times. Its antigen remains unidentified.

The receptor was isolated from a female donor with HTLV-1-associated myelopathy (HAM/TSP). Input material: PBMCs. The V and J genes are TRBV20-1 and TRBJ1-2; no reliable D call. The CDR3 sequence: CSARDDLYYGYTF. As DNA, the CDR3 is TGCAGTGCTAGAGATGACCTATACTATGGCTACACCTTC.